This T cell receptor (beta chain) came from a study of blood T cell repertoires in COVID-19. Using immunoSEQ multiplex PCR, the repertoire was profiled, and TCRdb retains in-frame clones only, with some absent. Here the sample spans 150,000 to 200,000 clones, around 90% being singletons. Between the trimmed V and J ends, which lost 6 bases and 7 bases, there was a span of 15 bases. Per germline, CDR1 MNHEY and CDR2 SMNVEV (reference sequence). The CDR3 contains 14 residues. The chain is built from TRBV27 and TRBJ1-4; weak D call: TRBD1 (5 bases). The TCR originated in a human donor in a cohort sampled during active COVID-19. Material for sequencing was peripheral blood. The CDR3 nucleotides are TGTGCCAGCAGGCTTTGGCAGGGTTCTGAAAAACTGTTTTTT. It codes for CASRLWQGSEKLFF.